This entry lists 2 T cell receptor beta chains sequenced from one sample in a study of blood T cell repertoires in COVID-19. Clones were sequenced by immunoSEQ multiplex PCR, and TCRdb holds only the in-frame ones, with some missing. The sample has 200,000 to 250,000 clones, approximately 80% seen once. The sequencing input was PBMCs or T cells enriched from blood (not recorded which). These receptors were collected from a woman aged 40 to 50 with acute COVID-19.

CDR3 in DNA: TGCAGCGTTGTGGACAGGAGAGAGAACGAGCAGTACTTC. It encodes CSVVDRRENEQYF. The chain is built from TRBV29-1 and TRBJ2-7, with 7 bases that match TRBD1. The CDR3 has 13 residues. V lost 4 bases, J lost 5 bases, and 8 bases stayed unmatched. The germline gives CDR1 SQVTM, CDR2 ANQGSEA.

The V gene is TRBV15, the J gene TRBJ1-1, with D hard to call. The CDR3 loop spans 13 amino acids. CDR1 LNHNV and CDR2 YYDKDF come from the germline V gene (reference sequence). With 0 bases removed from V and 3 bases from J, the gap between germline ends came to 5 bases. CDR3 residues: CATSRERDTEAFF. CDR3 nucleotide sequence: TGTGCCACCAGCAGAGAGAGGGACACTGAAGCTTTCTTT.